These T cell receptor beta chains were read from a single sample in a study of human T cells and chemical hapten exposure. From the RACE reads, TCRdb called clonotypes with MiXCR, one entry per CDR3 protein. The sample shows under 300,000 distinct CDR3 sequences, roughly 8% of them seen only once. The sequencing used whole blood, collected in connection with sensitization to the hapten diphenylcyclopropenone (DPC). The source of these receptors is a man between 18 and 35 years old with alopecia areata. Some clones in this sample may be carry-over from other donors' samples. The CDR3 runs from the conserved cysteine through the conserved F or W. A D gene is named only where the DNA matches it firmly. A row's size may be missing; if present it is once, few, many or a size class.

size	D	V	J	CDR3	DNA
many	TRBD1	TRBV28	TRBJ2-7	CASSLAQGIDEQYF	TGTGCCAGCAGCCTCGCACAGGGGATCGACGAGCAGTACTTC
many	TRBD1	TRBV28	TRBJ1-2	CASRWDRSHGYTF	TGTGCCAGCAGATGGGACAGGAGTCATGGCTACACCTTC
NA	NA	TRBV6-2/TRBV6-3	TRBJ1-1	CASSYRWGTEAFF	TGTGCCAGCAGTTACAGGTGGGGCACTGAAGCTTTCTTT
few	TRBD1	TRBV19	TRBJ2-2	CASTPRTGNTGELFF	TGTGCCAGTACCCCCAGGACAGGGAACACCGGGGAGCTGTTTTTT
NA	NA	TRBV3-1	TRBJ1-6	CASSRQGLNSPLHF	TGTGCCAGCAGCCGGCAGGGGCTCAATTCACCCCTCCACTTT
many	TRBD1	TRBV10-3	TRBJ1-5	CAIRRTGENQPQHF	TGTGCCATCAGGAGGACAGGGGAGAATCAGCCCCAGCATTTT
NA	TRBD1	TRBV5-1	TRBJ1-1	CASSLNVGGEGTEAFF	TGCGCCAGCAGCTTGAATGTAGGGGGCGAAGGCACTGAAGCTTTCTTT
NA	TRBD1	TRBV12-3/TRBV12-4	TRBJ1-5	CASSGDDRGQPQHF	TGTGCCAGCAGTGGGGACGACAGGGGCCAGCCCCAGCATTTT
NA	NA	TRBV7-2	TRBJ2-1	CASSFFAGYNEQFF	TGTGCCAGCAGCTTTTTCGCAGGGTACAATGAGCAGTTCTTC
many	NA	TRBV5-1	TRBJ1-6	CASSLDNSPLHF	TGCGCCAGCAGCTTGGACAATTCACCCCTCCACTTT
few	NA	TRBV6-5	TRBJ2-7	CASSDTISYEQYF	TGTGCCAGCAGTGACACCATATCCTACGAGCAGTACTTC
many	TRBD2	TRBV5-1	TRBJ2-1	CASSPGTSVSEQFF	TGCGCCAGCAGCCCCGGGACTAGCGTGTCTGAGCAGTTCTTC
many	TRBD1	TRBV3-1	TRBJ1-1	CASSQDGQGDTEAFF	TGTGCCAGCAGCCAAGATGGACAGGGAGACACTGAAGCTTTCTTT
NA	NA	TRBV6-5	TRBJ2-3	CASSYGTGITDTQYF	TGTGCCAGCAGTTACGGTACAGGTATCACAGATACGCAGTATTTT
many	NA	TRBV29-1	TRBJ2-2	CSVEDVRDTGELFF	TGCAGCGTTGAAGATGTCAGGGACACCGGGGAGCTGTTTTTT
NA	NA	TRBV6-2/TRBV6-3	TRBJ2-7	CASSSDRRRTYEQYF	TGTGCCAGCAGCTCCGACAGGCGCAGGACCTACGAGCAGTACTTC
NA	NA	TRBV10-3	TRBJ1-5	CAISSGNNQPQHF	TGTGCCATCAGTTCCGGCAACAATCAGCCCCAGCATTTT
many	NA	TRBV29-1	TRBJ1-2	CSVDFAGDYGYTF	TGCAGCGTTGATTTTGCAGGGGACTATGGCTACACCTTC
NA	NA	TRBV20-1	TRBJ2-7	CSARARYSSEQYF	TGCAGTGCTAGGGCTCGGTACAGCTCCGAGCAGTACTTC
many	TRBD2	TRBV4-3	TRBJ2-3	CASSPQPGGGSDTQYF	TGCGCCAGCAGCCCTCAACCCGGGGGAGGGTCAGATACGCAGTATTTT
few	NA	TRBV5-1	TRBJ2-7	CASSIPGLSYEQYF	TGCGCCAGCAGCATTCCGGGACTCTCCTACGAGCAGTACTTC
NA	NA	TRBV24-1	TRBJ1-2	CATSEEGNGYTF	TGTGCCACCAGTGAGGAAGGGAACGGCTACACCTTC
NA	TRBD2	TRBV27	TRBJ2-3	CASSLYPSGGLDTQYF	TGTGCCAGCAGTTTATACCCTAGCGGGGGGCTGGATACGCAGTATTTT
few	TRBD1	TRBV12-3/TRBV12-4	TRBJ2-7	CASSGGTGVYEQYF	TGTGCCAGCAGTGGCGGGACAGGGGTCTACGAGCAGTACTTC
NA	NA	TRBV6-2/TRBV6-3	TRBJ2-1	CASSYVGHEQFF	TGTGCCAGCAGTTACGTGGGACATGAGCAGTTCTTC
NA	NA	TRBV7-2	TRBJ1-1	CASSLRDGGGVTEAFF	TGTGCCAGCAGCTTACGAGACGGGGGCGGCGTCACTGAAGCTTTCTTT
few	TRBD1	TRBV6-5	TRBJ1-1	CASTPRGPGTEAFF	TGTGCCAGCACCCCCAGGGGGCCCGGCACTGAAGCTTTCTTT
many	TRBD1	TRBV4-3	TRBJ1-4	CASSQTMGQGVEKLFF	TGCGCCAGCAGCCAGACGATGGGACAGGGAGTTGAAAAACTGTTTTTT
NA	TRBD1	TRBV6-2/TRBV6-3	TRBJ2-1	CASSSGGYEQFF	TGTGCCAGCAGTTCAGGGGGTTATGAGCAGTTCTTC
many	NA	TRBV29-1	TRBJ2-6	CSVDFRHAGANVLTF	TGCAGCGTTGATTTCCGGCACGCTGGGGCCAACGTCCTGACTTTC
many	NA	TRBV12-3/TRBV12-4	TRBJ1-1	CASSLLVMNTEAFF	TGTGCCAGCAGTTTGCTAGTCATGAACACTGAAGCTTTCTTT
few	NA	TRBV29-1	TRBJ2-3	CSVEAADTQYF	TGCAGCGTTGAGGCCGCAGATACGCAGTATTTT
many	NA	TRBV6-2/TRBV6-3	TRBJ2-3	CASSFPGSTQYF	TGTGCCAGCAGTTTCCCAGGGAGTACGCAGTATTTT
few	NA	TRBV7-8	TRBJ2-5	CASSLAGASPWETQYF	TGTGCCAGCAGCTTAGCTGGAGCATCCCCGTGGGAGACCCAGTACTTC
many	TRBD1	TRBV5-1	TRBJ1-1	CASSRGTGVISSTEAFF	TGCGCCAGCAGCAGAGGGACAGGGGTTATTAGTAGCACTGAAGCTTTCTTT
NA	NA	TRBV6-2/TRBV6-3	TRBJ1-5	CASSYVGSLNQPQHF	TGTGCCAGCAGTTATGTTGGCAGCTTAAATCAGCCCCAGCATTTT
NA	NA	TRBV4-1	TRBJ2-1	CASRKVGEGKNSYNEQFF	TGCGCCAGCAGAAAGGTGGGTGAAGGAAAGAACTCCTACAATGAGCAGTTCTTC
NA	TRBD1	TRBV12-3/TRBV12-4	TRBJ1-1	CASSQDRGSGTEAFF	TGTGCCAGCAGTCAAGACAGGGGTTCGGGGACTGAAGCTTTCTTT
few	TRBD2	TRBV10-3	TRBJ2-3	CAISETSGGAIDTQYF	TGTGCCATCAGTGAGACTAGCGGGGGGGCCATAGATACGCAGTATTTT
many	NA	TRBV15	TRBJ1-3	CATSRAFSGNTIYF	TGTGCCACCAGCAGAGCGTTCTCTGGAAACACCATATATTTT
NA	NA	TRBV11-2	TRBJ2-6	CASSPIRHNSGANVLTF	TGTGCCAGCAGCCCAATTAGACACAACTCTGGGGCCAACGTCCTGACTTTC
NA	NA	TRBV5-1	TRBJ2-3	CASSLDVGATSTDTQYF	TGCGCCAGCAGCTTGGACGTGGGGGCAACTAGCACAGATACGCAGTATTTT